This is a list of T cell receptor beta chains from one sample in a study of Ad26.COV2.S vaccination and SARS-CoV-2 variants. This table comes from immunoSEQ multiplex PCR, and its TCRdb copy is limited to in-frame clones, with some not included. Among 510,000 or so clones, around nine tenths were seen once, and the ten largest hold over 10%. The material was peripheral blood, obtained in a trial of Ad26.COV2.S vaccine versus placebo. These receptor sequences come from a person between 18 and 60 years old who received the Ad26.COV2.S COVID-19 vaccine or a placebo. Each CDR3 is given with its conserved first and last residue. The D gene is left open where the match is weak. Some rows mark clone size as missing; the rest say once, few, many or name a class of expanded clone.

CDR3: CASGDRGPEAFF; DNA: TGTGCCAGCGGAGACAGGGGCCCTGAAGCTTTCTTT; size: .; V: TRBV28; D: TRBD1; J: TRBJ1-1
CDR3: CASSLGVGTGHLIDGYTF; DNA: TGCGCCAGCAGCCTGGGAGTGGGGACAGGGCATCTTATCGATGGCTACACCTTC; size: .; V: TRBV4-3; D: TRBD1; J: TRBJ1-2
CDR3: CASSFGATVIRETQYF; DNA: TGTGCCAGCAGCTTCGGAGCGACAGTGATCAGGGAGACCCAGTACTTC; size: .; V: TRBV7-9; D: .; J: TRBJ2-5
CDR3: CATGTSGSEQFF; DNA: TGTGCCACGGGGACTAGCGGGAGTGAGCAGTTCTTC; size: .; V: TRBV10-3; D: TRBD2; J: TRBJ2-1
CDR3: CASGLGGYTEAFF; DNA: TGTGCTAGTGGTTTGGGAGGGTACACTGAAGCTTTCTTT; size: .; V: TRBV12-5; D: .; J: TRBJ1-1
CDR3: CASRGDRDQPQHF; DNA: TGTGCCAGCAGGGGGGACAGGGATCAGCCCCAGCATTTT; size: .; V: TRBV2; D: TRBD1; J: TRBJ1-5
CDR3: CSVQQGAYEQYF; DNA: TGCAGCGTTCAGCAGGGGGCGTACGAGCAGTACTTC; size: .; V: TRBV29-1; D: TRBD1; J: TRBJ2-7
CDR3: CASQVTDTGELFF; DNA: TGTGCCAGCCAGGTGACGGACACCGGGGAGCTGTTTTTT; size: .; V: TRBV2; D: .; J: TRBJ2-2
CDR3: CASSPRQGVREAFF; DNA: TGTGCCAGCAGTCCTCGACAGGGCGTAAGGGAAGCTTTCTTT; size: .; V: TRBV28; D: TRBD1; J: TRBJ1-1
CDR3: CASRTASGMAEQFF; DNA: TGTGCCAGCAGGACGGCTAGCGGGATGGCTGAGCAGTTCTTC; size: few; V: TRBV2; D: TRBD2; J: TRBJ2-1
CDR3: CSVGGAGASYEQYF; DNA: TGCAGCGTGGGAGGAGCGGGAGCCTCCTACGAGCAGTACTTC; size: once; V: TRBV29-1; D: TRBD2; J: TRBJ2-7
CDR3: CATADAGYSYEQYF; DNA: TGTGCCACCGCCGACGCAGGGTATTCCTACGAGCAGTACTTC; size: few; V: TRBV24-1; D: .; J: TRBJ2-7
CDR3: CASSSRLAPSSYNEQFF; DNA: TGTGCCAGCAGCTCCAGACTAGCCCCGAGCTCCTACAATGAGCAGTTCTTC; size: .; V: TRBV7-9; D: TRBD2; J: TRBJ2-1
CDR3: CAISGGSGNTIYF; DNA: TGTGCCATCAGTGGGGGGTCTGGAAACACCATATATTTT; size: .; V: TRBV10-3; D: .; J: TRBJ1-3
CDR3: CASRPQMGSTDTQYF; DNA: TGTGCCAGCAGGCCCCAAATGGGCAGCACAGATACGCAGTATTTT; size: .; V: TRBV27; D: .; J: TRBJ2-3
CDR3: CASSMTVWYTEAFF; DNA: TGTGCCAGTAGTATGACAGTTTGGTACACTGAAGCTTTCTTT; size: .; V: TRBV19; D: .; J: TRBJ1-1
CDR3: CASSPFGLATLYEQYF; DNA: TGTGCCAGCAGCCCGTTCGGGCTAGCGACCCTCTACGAGCAGTACTTC; size: .; V: TRBV7-2; D: .; J: TRBJ2-7
CDR3: CASSFLSRTKETQYF; DNA: TGTGCCAGCAGTTTTTTGTCAAGAACAAAGGAGACCCAGTACTTC; size: .; V: TRBV27; D: .; J: TRBJ2-5
CDR3: CASSQRTGDSPLHF; DNA: TGCGCCAGCAGCCAACGGACAGGGGATTCACCCCTCCACTTT; size: .; V: TRBV4-3; D: TRBD1; J: TRBJ1-6
CDR3: CARSPVLYATNEKLFF; DNA: TGTGCCAGATCCCCGGTATTATATGCAACTAATGAAAAACTGTTTTTT; size: .; V: TRBV21-1; D: .; J: TRBJ1-4
CDR3: CASSSGGPQHF; DNA: TGTGCCAGCAGCTCGGGGGGGCCCCAGCATTTT; size: .; V: TRBV11-3; D: .; J: TRBJ1-5
CDR3: CASSQARRGGIQYF; DNA: TGTGCCAGCAGCCAAGCGAGGAGGGGAGGCATTCAGTACTTC; size: .; V: TRBV3-1/TRBV3-2; D: .; J: TRBJ2-4
CDR3: CASSALRGTGNTEAFF; DNA: TGTGCCAGCAGCGCCCTACGCGGGACAGGGAACACTGAAGCTTTCTTT; size: .; V: TRBV9; D: TRBD1; J: TRBJ1-1
CDR3: CASTPVSGANTGELFF; DNA: TGTGCCAGCACCCCTGTATCAGGGGCGAACACCGGGGAGCTGTTTTTT; size: .; V: TRBV9; D: .; J: TRBJ2-2
CDR3: CASSYPRAGRILQPQHF; DNA: TGTGCCAGCAGTTACCCCCGAGCGGGTCGGATTCTTCAGCCCCAGCATTTT; size: once; V: TRBV6-2/TRBV6-3; D: .; J: TRBJ1-5
CDR3: CASSPGGWELREQFF; DNA: TGTGCCAGCAGCCCGGGGGGGTGGGAGTTGCGGGAGCAGTTCTTC; size: .; V: TRBV28; D: TRBD2; J: TRBJ2-1
CDR3: CAWSVLDRGNSPLHF; DNA: TGTGCCTGGAGTGTGTTGGACAGGGGTAATTCACCCCTCCACTTT; size: .; V: TRBV30; D: TRBD1; J: TRBJ1-6
CDR3: CASSPGQGHGELFF; DNA: TGTGCCAGCAGCCCCGGACAGGGGCACGGGGAGCTGTTTTTT; size: .; V: TRBV11-3; D: TRBD1; J: TRBJ2-2
CDR3: CASSPASTGELFF; DNA: TGTGCCAGCAGCCCCGCAAGCACCGGGGAGCTGTTTTTT; size: .; V: TRBV9; D: .; J: TRBJ2-2
CDR3: CASSQEFPGTANSPLHF; DNA: TGCGCCAGCAGCCAAGAGTTTCCAGGGACCGCTAATTCACCCCTCCACTTT; size: .; V: TRBV4-3; D: .; J: TRBJ1-6
CDR3: CASSLVPGNTGELFF; DNA: TGTGCCAGCAGCTTGGTTCCGGGGAACACCGGGGAGCTGTTTTTT; size: .; V: TRBV5-5; D: .; J: TRBJ2-2
CDR3: CARMAVGSGNTIYF; DNA: TGTGCCCGAATGGCGGTCGGCTCTGGAAACACCATATATTTT; size: once; V: TRBV30; D: .; J: TRBJ1-3
CDR3: CASSGTAYGYTF; DNA: TGTGCCAGCAGTGGGACAGCGTATGGCTACACCTTC; size: .; V: TRBV28; D: TRBD1; J: TRBJ1-2
CDR3: CASFPTDGANQPQHF; DNA: TGTGCCAGTTTCCCCACGGACGGGGCCAATCAGCCCCAGCATTTT; size: .; V: TRBV28; D: .; J: TRBJ1-5
CDR3: CASSLRTTGGYEQYF; DNA: TGTGCCAGCAGCCTGAGAACGACAGGAGGCTACGAGCAGTACTTC; size: .; V: TRBV5-6; D: .; J: TRBJ2-7
CDR3: CASSLGGRRGELFF; DNA: TGTGCCAGCAGTCTCGGCGGACGGCGCGGGGAGCTGTTTTTT; size: once; V: TRBV28; D: .; J: TRBJ2-2
CDR3: CASSGGGSSPDTQYF; DNA: TGTGCCAGCAGTGGGGGCGGGAGCTCTCCAGATACGCAGTATTTT; size: .; V: TRBV9; D: .; J: TRBJ2-3
CDR3: CASQLDRSSYNEQFF; DNA: TGTGCCAGCCAATTAGACAGAAGCTCCTACAATGAGCAGTTCTTC; size: once; V: TRBV18; D: .; J: TRBJ2-1
CDR3: CASSDGFGVGYTF; DNA: TGTGCCAGCAGTGATGGATTCGGTGTGGGCTACACCTTC; size: .; V: TRBV6-1; D: .; J: TRBJ1-2
CDR3: CASSLGQAYSNQPQHF; DNA: TGTGCCAGCAGTTTAGGTCAGGCCTATAGCAATCAGCCCCAGCATTTT; size: .; V: TRBV28; D: .; J: TRBJ1-5